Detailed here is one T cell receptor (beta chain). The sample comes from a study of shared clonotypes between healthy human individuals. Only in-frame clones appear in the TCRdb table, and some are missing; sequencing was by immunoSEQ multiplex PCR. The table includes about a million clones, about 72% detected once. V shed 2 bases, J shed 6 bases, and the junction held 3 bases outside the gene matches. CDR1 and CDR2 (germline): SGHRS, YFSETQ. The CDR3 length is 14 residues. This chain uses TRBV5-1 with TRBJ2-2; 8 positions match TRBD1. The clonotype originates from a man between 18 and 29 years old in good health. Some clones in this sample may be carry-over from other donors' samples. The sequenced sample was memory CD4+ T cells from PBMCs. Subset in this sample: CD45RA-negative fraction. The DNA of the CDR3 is TGCGCCAGCAGCTTCTCAGGGGGCCCCGGGGAGCTGTTTTTT. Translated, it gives CASSFSGGPGELFF. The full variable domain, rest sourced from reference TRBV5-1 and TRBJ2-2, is KAGVTQTPRYLIKTRGQQVTLSCSPISGHRSVSWYQQTPGQGLQFLFEYFSETQRNKGNFPGRFSGRQFSNSRSEMNVSTLELGDSALYLCASSFSGGPGELFFGEGSRLTVL.